This T cell receptor beta chain was recorded in a study of blood T cell repertoires in COVID-19 (dated by TCRdb to about 2020). Regarding the complete study: Samples from collaborators originated in the United States, Italy and Spain and spanned both the acute and convalescent phases of COVID-19. The prospective study material was composed of cDNA or gDNA derived from T cells, B-cell-depleted T cells, or PBMCs. The dataset comprised deeply sampled blood TCRbeta repertoires from subjects exposed to, actively infected with, or recovered from COVID-19. The repertoires were released in a freely available public database intended as a resource for research on the immune response to SARS-CoV-2. The samples were drawn from the first 160 participants of the ongoing ImmuneRACE study and from 950 to 1,500 subjects provided by 6 global collaborators. A de-identified subject ID, COVID-19 status, age in years and sex were almost always included in the sample metadata. Where HLA class I and class II types were available, the types were taken from metadata supplied by the sample provider, not from assay-based typing. Paper-wide results and their limitations: Clinical and demographic metadata were provided uncurated, with the amount varying by source and participant.

Another Seattle source contributed samples from volunteer blood donors who had recovered from COVID-19. Each collaborating institution followed its own protocols to collect whole blood in K2EDTA tubes. For TCRbeta analysis, collaborator samples were shipped as frozen whole blood, as isolated PBMCs, or as DNA extracted from either sample type. TCRbeta CDR3 regions were amplified from genomic DNA by means of the immunoSEQ Assay, a bias-controlled multiplex PCR. Regarding the original processing steps: The number of nucleated cells in each sample was estimated from the amplification of reference gene primers within the assay. To quantify the absolute abundance of each unique TCRbeta CDR3 rearrangement, sequence reads were collapsed and filtered. Productive Simpson clonality was computed per sample as the square root of Simpson's diversity index over productive rearrangements. In TCRdb, the immuneACCESS table is reduced to in-frame sequences with V and J assigned. These tables do not hold every clone; where another copy was compared, an unresolved V gene accounts for under half, and the others remain unexplained. The DNA was the basis for D and trimming; V, J and clone size are from that table. Here the sample has 200,000 to 250,000 clones; around 85% occur a single time. 3% to 3.5% of the sample rests with the top ten.

The trim is 2 bases for V and 1 base for J, with a gap of 10 bases between the germline ends. The germline V gene supplies CDR1 SNHLY and CDR2 FYNNEI. The CDR3 runs 15 residues from the cysteine to the phenylalanine. Of all the DNA, just the CDR3 is kept, 45 bases in frame from base 1. Comments on this clone: This clone's antigen is unknown. The sample holds no much larger clone one base away, and base qualities are not on file.

The material sequenced was peripheral blood. The chain is encoded by TRBV2 joined to TRBJ2-3; tentative D gene TRBD1, with 5 bases matching. The TCR originated in a woman in her twenties or thirties who had recovered from COVID-19. CDR3 region: CASSESVGRTDTQYF. In nucleotides, the sequence is TGTGCCAGCAGTGAATCGGTGGGGCGCACAGATACGCAGTATTTT. With the portions outside the CDR3 filled from the reference TRBV2 and TRBJ2-3 genes, the complete variable region becomes EPEVTQTPSHQVTQMGQEVILRCVPISNHLYFYWYRQILGQKVEFLVSFYNNEISEKSEIFDDQFSVERPDGSNFTLKIRSTKLEDSAMYFCASSESVGRTDTQYFGPGTRLTVL.